This entry lists 10 T cell receptor beta chains sequenced from one sample in a study of shared clonotypes between healthy human individuals. Profiling relied on immunoSEQ multiplex PCR, and the TCRdb table lists in-frame clones only, not all of them. The repertoire holds 330,000 or so clones, with less than 75% as singletons. The sequenced sample consisted of memory CD4+ T cells sorted from blood. Regarding subset: CD45RA-negative fraction. Every receptor here comes from a man aged 30 to 45 in good health.

This clone was found a few times. The V and J genes are TRBV5-1 and TRBJ2-4; D remains ambiguous. Germline V CDR1 and CDR2: SGHRS, YFSETQ. Trimming left V 0 bases short and J 7 bases short, with 14 bases between. The CDR3 has 15 amino acids. The CDR3 DNA reads as TGCGCCAGCAGCTTGGAGGTGGGCCGTGGGAACATTCAGTACTTC. It codes for CASSLEVGRGNIQYF.

The J gene is TRBJ1-2, the V gene TRBV6-6, with 10 positions matching TRBD1. Germline values: CDR1 MNHNY, CDR2 SVGAGI (reference sequence). CDR3 size: 15 residues. Germline trimming cut 2 bases from V and 7 bases from J; bases unmatched to any gene: 7. The CDR3 DNA reads as TGTGCCAGCAGTTACACCGGGACAGGGGAAGGTGGCTACACCTTC. Translation gives CASSYTGTGEGGYTF.

V usage is TRBV6-6 and J usage is TRBJ2-7, with 8 nucleotides matching TRBD1. The length of the CDR3 is 13 residues. Germline CDR1 MNHNY, CDR2 SVGAGI (reference sequence). Trimming removed 9 bases from V and 2 bases from J; junction bases left unmatched: 6. In nucleotides, the CDR3 is TGTGCCAGTTCCGGGACAGGCACCTACGAGCAGTACTTC. This encodes CASSGTGTYEQYF.

CDR3 sequence (DNA): TGTGCCAGCAGCTTGTCCGATGGCCTTTACAATGAGCAGTTCTTC. Translated, it gives CASSLSDGLYNEQFF. J is TRBJ2-1 and V is TRBV11-1, with unresolved D. V lost 3 bases, J lost 4 bases, and 13 bases lay in between. Germline assignment: CDR1 SGHAT and CDR2 FQDESV (reference sequence). This CDR3 comprises 15 residues.

The V and J genes are TRBV9 and TRBJ1-3; 11 nucleotides agree with TRBD1. In germline, CDR1 is SGDLS, CDR2 YYNGEE. The CDR3 has 18 amino acids. Trimming cost V 4 bases and J 2 bases; bases outside gene matches: 11. The CDR3 region has the DNA TGTGCCAGCAGCTCAGGACAGGGGGCGCTTTTAACTGGAAACACCATATATTTT. Its protein product is CASSSGQGALLTGNTIYF.

The rearrangement links TRBV7-8 to TRBJ2-7; possible D gene TRBD2, 6 bases. The V end was cut by 0 bases, the J end by 2 bases, with 14 bases between. The length of the CDR3 is 16 residues. Germline V gene lookup returns CDR1 SGHVS and CDR2 FQNEAQ. The CDR3 here is CASSLASGGETYEQYF. As DNA, the CDR3 is TGTGCCAGCAGCTTAGCGTCTGGCGGGGAGACCTACGAGCAGTACTTC. Looking up the rest from reference TRBV7-8 and TRBJ2-7 gives the full variable domain: GAGVSQSPRYKVAKRGQDVALRCDPISGHVSLFWYQQALGQGPEFLTYFQNEAQLDKSGLPSDRFFAERPEGSVSTLKIQRTQQEDSAVYLCASSLASGGETYEQYFGPGTRLTVT.

Only a few counts were recorded for this clone. The chain joins TRBV18 to TRBJ2-3, with 7 bases lining up with TRBD1. V lost 4 bases and J lost 0; bases outside the gene matches: 4. The germline V gene encodes CDR1 KGHSH and CDR2 LQKENI. The CDR3 runs to 15 residues. CDR3 sequence: CASSRRDRSTDTQYF. The CDR3 DNA is TGTGCCAGCTCACGTCGGGACAGAAGCACAGATACGCAGTATTTT.

This clone was seen once. This chain links TRBV25-1 with TRBJ1-1; no firm D call. CDR1 is MGHDK and CDR2 is SYGVNS in the germline V gene. Trimming stripped 3 bases from V and 1 base from J, with 9 bases between. This CDR3 has 14 amino acids. In DNA form, the CDR3 reads TGTGCCAGCAGTGATTATATGGGGAACACTGAAGCTTTCTTT. Encoded protein: CASSDYMGNTEAFF.

The chain employs TRBV12-5 and TRBJ1-5, with D maybe TRBD1 (6 bases). The germline V gene has CDR1 LGHNT and CDR2 FRNRAP. V was trimmed by 7 bases and J by 4 bases, leaving 17 bases between them. This CDR3 spans 15 amino acids. CDR3 sequence: CASDFPGTPNQPQHF. CDR3 nucleotides: TGTGCTAGTGATTTCCCCGGGACACCGAATCAGCCCCAGCATTTT.

Ten or more counts support this clone. CDR3 nucleotide sequence: TGTGCCAGCAGCCGAGGTAGGAGTAGCAATCAGCCCCAGCATTTT. Protein: CASSRGRSSNQPQHF. This rearrangement joins TRBV28 to TRBJ1-5; D gene uncertain. The CDR3 extends over 15 amino acids. With 6 bases removed from V and 0 bases from J, the gap between germline ends came to 12 bases. Per germline, CDR1 MDHEN and CDR2 SYDVKM.